A single sample gave rise to the 12 T cell receptor beta chains below, sequenced in a study of identical twins. TCRdb itself ran the 5' RACE reads through MiXCR, one entry per CDR3 protein. The sample comprises approximately 280,000 distinct CDR3 sequences, approximately 8.5% of which are singletons, and over 2% rests with the top ten. Separately, the same data were catalogued under a study of yellow fever vaccine responses in identical twins.

Material for sequencing was memory (CD45RO+) T cells sorted from blood. The source of these receptors is a woman aged 18-29 years in good health.

This clonotype was detected ten times or more. The V and J genes are TRBV20-1 and TRBJ2-1; D not certain. The CDR3 runs 8 residues. V shed 7 bases and J shed 7 bases, with 2 bases lying between them. CDR1 DFQATT and CDR2 SNEGSKA come from the germline V gene (reference sequence). The CDR3 spells CSDNEQFF. As DNA, the CDR3 is TGCAGTGATAATGAGCAGTTCTTC.

There are many counts of this clonotype. The CDR3 here is CASSGGGEQFF. The CDR3 coding sequence is TGTGCCAGCTCTGGAGGGGGCGAGCAGTTCTTC. This sequence joins TRBV18 and TRBJ2-1; D perhaps matches TRBD1 (7 bases). There are 11 residues in the CDR3. The germline gives CDR1 KGHSH, CDR2 LQKENI. With 6 bases removed from V and 10 bases from J, the gap between germline ends came to 10 bases.

This clonotype came up many times. This chain joins TRBV6-5 and TRBJ1-1; no definite D call. The CDR3 contains 15 residues. Trimming removed 5 bases from V and 0 bases from J, with 13 bases in between. From germline, CDR1 is MNHEY and CDR2 SVGAGI. This CDR3 is CASSPRQSMNTEAFF. The CDR3 DNA reads TGTGCCAGCAGTCCCCGGCAGTCCATGAACACTGAAGCTTTCTTT.

The rearrangement links TRBV10-3 to TRBJ2-2; the match to TRBD2 covers 10 bases. Unmatched junction bases numbered 2, after V lost 6 bases and J lost 7 bases. Germline CDR1 and CDR2: ENHRY and SYGVKD. The CDR3 length is 13 residues. This CDR3 reads CAISIAGGGELFF. Here the CDR3 DNA reads TGTGCCATCAGCATAGCGGGGGGCGGGGAGCTGTTTTTT.

Many counts were recorded for this clonotype. The chain couples TRBV24-1 to TRBJ2-1; 8 bases are a match to TRBD1. The length of the CDR3 is 13 residues. Germline CDR1 and CDR2: KGHDR and SFDVKD. The J segment lost 3 bases and the V segment lost 7 bases, leaving 1 base of the junction unmatched. CDR3: CATRGQVYNEQFF. The CDR3 nucleotides read TGTGCCACCAGGGGACAGGTCTACAATGAGCAGTTCTTC.

At least ten counts were recorded for this clonotype. This sequence joins TRBV29-1 and TRBJ2-1; 9 bases agree with TRBD1. After removal of 7 bases from V and 4 bases from J, the junction contained 2 bases not matched to a gene. CDR1 and CDR2 from the germline V gene are SQVTM and ANQGSEA. The CDR3 has 12 amino acids. CDR3 protein: CSAGTGYNEQFF. CDR3 nucleotide sequence: TGCAGCGCGGGGACAGGGTACAATGAGCAGTTCTTC.

This clonotype was observed a few times. The V gene is TRBV9, the J gene TRBJ1-6; D not resolved. Germline V gene data show CDR1 as SGDLS and CDR2 as YYNGEE. V lost 1 base to trimming and J lost 6 bases, with 8 bases between them. The CDR3 consists of 14 residues. Here the CDR3 DNA reads TGTGCCAGCAGCGTATCCGTATTTAATTCACCCCTCCACTTT. It translates to CASSVSVFNSPLHF.

The chain links TRBV6-1 to TRBJ2-3; 8 nucleotides match TRBD2. The CDR3 is 14 residues long. Looked up from germline, CDR1 is MNHNS and CDR2 is SASEGT. V gave up 7 bases and J gave up 4 bases; unmatched junction bases: 7. Written as DNA, the CDR3 is TGTGCCAGCAACCGGGAGGGGGTAGCAGATACGCAGTATTTT. This translates into CASNREGVADTQYF.

The table lists this clonotype with a few counts. The rearrangement links TRBV20-1 to TRBJ2-1, with 8 bases aligning to TRBD2. Looked up from germline, CDR1 is DFQATT and CDR2 is SNEGSKA (reference sequence). CDR3 size: 14 residues. V shed 2 bases and J 7 bases; nucleotides not matched to a gene: 7. CDR3 protein: CSARLAGHGNEQFF. In nucleotides, the CDR3 is TGCAGTGCTAGACTAGCGGGCCACGGGAATGAGCAGTTCTTC.

This clonotype was picked up a small number of times. CDR3 protein: CSARKVVGTGELFF. The CDR3 bases are TGCAGTGCTAGAAAAGTAGTTGGCACCGGGGAGCTGTTTTTT. This chain uses TRBV20-1 with TRBJ2-2; D not certain. CDR1 is DFQATT and CDR2 is SNEGSKA in the germline V gene (reference sequence). V lost 2 bases and J 4 bases, leaving 11 bases between the germline ends. The CDR3 extends over 14 amino acids.

This clonotype turned up a few times. A much larger clone differs from this one at a single base, so this may be a read error. The V and J genes are TRBV2 and TRBJ2-1; D remains ambiguous. The CDR3 consists of 14 residues. Germline assignment: CDR1 SNHLY and CDR2 FYNNEI. This chain's CDR3 is CASSRMSSHNEQFF. The CDR3 DNA reads TGTGCCAGCAGCCGAATGAGCTCCCACAATGAGCAGTTCTTC.

This clonotype has ten or more counts. V usage is TRBV5-1 and J usage is TRBJ1-6; possibly TRBD1 for D (6 bases). CDR1 and CDR2 (germline): SGHRS, YFSETQ. The CDR3 totals 16 residues. The V end lost 6 bases, the J end lost 6 bases, and 19 bases lay between the germline ends. CDR3 coding DNA: TGCGCCAGCATGGAAGCCGCGGGGGCAGGTAATTCACCCCTCCACTTT. Its translation is CASMEAAGAGNSPLHF. Combining the CDR3 with reference TRBV5-1 and TRBJ1-6 gives the whole variable domain KAGVTQTPRYLIKTRGQQVTLSCSPISGHRSVSWYQQTPGQGLQFLFEYFSETQRNKGNFPGRFSGRQFSNSRSEMNVSTLELGDSALYLCASMEAAGAGNSPLHFGNGTRLTVT.